This TCR beta chain emerged from a study of T cell responses to AZD1222 COVID-19 vaccine. With regard to this clone: Its specificity is unknown.

Assay used: immunoSEQ multiplex PCR; TCRdb lists only in-frame clones, some missing. The sample includes 180,000 or so clones, 92% of them seen just once. Study-wide findings and caveats: Dominant at 160-218 and 743-854, vaccine-associated CD4 TCRs also spanned spike.

The receptor's source is an adult who received the AZD1222 COVID-19 vaccine. This material consisted of peripheral blood, taken 28 days after the second AZD1222 dose.

The DNA for the CDR3 is TGTGCCAGCAGTGCAAACCTGGGGAGCACTGAAGCTTTCTTT. Translated, it gives CASSANLGSTEAFF. The V gene is TRBV6-4, the J gene TRBJ1-1, with unresolved D. Per germline, CDR1 MRHNA and CDR2 SNTAGT. Trimming took off 4 bases at V and 4 bases at J, with 13 bases between the two ends. This CDR3 spans 14 amino acids.